These 3 T cell receptor beta chains were all obtained from the same sample, sequenced in a study of CD8 T cells in ankylosing spondylitis. From the 5' RACE reads, TCRdb called clonotypes with MiXCR, one entry per CDR3 protein. The table has about 90,000 distinct CDR3 sequences, 27% seen once. The source material was blood, either unsorted or a sorted T cell fraction (not recorded which). Every receptor here comes from a male donor with ankylosing spondylitis or in good health (not recorded which).

This clonotype was seen at least ten times. The rearrangement joins TRBV20-1 to TRBJ1-2; weak D call: TRBD1 (5 bases). Per the germline V gene, CDR1 is DFQATT and CDR2 is SNEGSKA (reference sequence). The CDR3 runs to 15 residues. The V and J ends lost 1 base and 4 bases respectively, with 16 bases between them. CDR3 sequence (DNA): TGCAGTGCTAGAGTTTGGGGGGAGGGAACCTATGGCTACACCTTC. This sequence encodes CSARVWGEGTYGYTF.

This clonotype was counted ten times or more. The V gene is TRBV20-1, the J gene TRBJ1-2; D is uncertain. The CDR3 totals 12 residues. Looked up from germline, CDR1 is DFQATT and CDR2 is SNEGSKA (reference sequence). Trimming took off 2 bases at V and 2 bases at J, with 6 bases between the two ends. The DNA of the CDR3 is TGCAGTGCTAGAATCCAGAACTATGGCTACACCTTC. It codes for CSARIQNYGYTF.

This clonotype was seen more than once but under ten times. This chain uses TRBV15 with TRBJ2-1, with D possibly being TRBD1 (6 bases). The germline gives CDR1 LNHNV, CDR2 YYDKDF (reference sequence). V was pared by 3 bases and J by 2 bases, with 8 bases between. CDR3 length equals 14 residues. The CDR3 sequence: CATSSRQAYNEQFF. The CDR3 DNA reads TGTGCCACCAGCAGTCGACAGGCCTACAATGAGCAGTTCTTC.